This T cell receptor (beta chain) was recorded in a study of blood T cells in healthy people across ages. Study conclusions and caveats: Researchers judged that diversity estimates from one million T cells fell short of true values.

In the case of this clonotype: The antigen remains unidentified.

The CDR3 is 16 amino acids. Trimming shortened V by 0 bases and J by 0 bases, and 10 bases separated the two germline ends. Germline lookup yields CDR1 MNHEY and CDR2 SVGAGI. Combining a sample-barcoded 5' primer with a J-beta primer mix, a second PCR ran for 7 to 11 cycles. The template-switch adaptor, which had 12 random nucleotides, put a tag on each cDNA molecule. TCRdb reprocessed the 5' RACE reads with MiXCR, giving one entry per CDR3 protein. The profile shows hundreds of thousands of distinct CDR3 sequences, over 40% of them singletons. The origin of this receptor is a woman over 75 in good health. The chain combines TRBV6-5 with TRBJ2-3; D unclear. Specimen: blood. CDR3 amino acids: CASSYSGSLSTDTQYF. In DNA, the CDR3 is TGTGCCAGCAGTTACTCAGGCAGCCTGAGCACAGATACGCAGTATTTT.